The rows below give T cell receptor beta chains drawn from one sample of a study of blood T cell repertoires in COVID-19. The table came from immunoSEQ multiplex PCR; TCRdb's copy has only in-frame clones and leaves some out. Of under 200,000 clones listed, about 90% were seen once; the top ten hold 1.5% to 2%. The material sequenced was peripheral blood. The origin of the receptors is a man between 18 and 35 years old with active or convalescent COVID-19. CDR3s include the opening cysteine and the closing phenylalanine or tryptophan. Fields, in order: clone size, V gene, J gene, D gene, CDR3 DNA, CDR3 protein. The D gene is left open where the match is weak. Rows may omit the clone size; those that give it use once, few, many or a size class.

once,TRBV5-1,TRBJ2-5,TRBD2,TGCGCCAGCAGTCCCGGGACTAGCGGGGGCGAAGAGACCCAGTACTTC,CASSPGTSGGEETQYF
NA,TRBV19,TRBJ2-2,TRBD1,TGTGCCAGTAGGGGCAGGGGGTACACCGGGGAGCTGTTTTTT,CASRGRGYTGELFF
NA,TRBV5-1,TRBJ2-5,NA,TGCGCCAGCAGCCCACTTCGTAGAGGCTGGCAAGAGACCCAGTACTTC,CASSPLRRGWQETQYF
NA,TRBV7-9,TRBJ2-5,NA,TGTGCCAGCAGCTTAGATGGCGAGACCCAGTACTTC,CASSLDGETQYF
NA,TRBV12-5,TRBJ1-5,NA,TGTGCTAGTTCGGGGGGCGGCAATCAGCCCCAGCATTTT,CASSGGGNQPQHF
NA,TRBV2,TRBJ1-1,NA,TGTGCCAGTAGCCGGGACATTTGGAACACTGAAGCTTTCTTT,CASSRDIWNTEAFF
NA,TRBV27,TRBJ2-5,NA,TGTGCCAGCAGTTTAGCGTACCAAGAGACCCAGTACTTC,CASSLAYQETQYF
NA,TRBV7-9,TRBJ1-1,TRBD1,TGTGCCAGCAGCTATCAGGGGGCGAACACTGAAGCTTTCTTT,CASSYQGANTEAFF
NA,TRBV12-5,TRBJ2-1,TRBD1,TGTGCTAGTGGTTTGCCACAGGGGTACAATGAGCAGTTCTTC,CASGLPQGYNEQFF
NA,TRBV12-2,TRBJ2-2,NA,TGTGCAAGTCGCTCCAGAAGGACACCTGACACCGGGGAGCTGTTTTTT,CASRSRRTPDTGELFF
NA,TRBV6-1,TRBJ1-3,NA,TGTGCCAGCAGTGAAGTTCAGGGGTCCGGAAACACCATATATTTT,CASSEVQGSGNTIYF
NA,TRBV30,TRBJ2-5,NA,TGTGCCTGGGCGGTTGTTAAAGAGACCCAGTACTTC,CAWAVVKETQYF
NA,TRBV6-5,TRBJ2-3,NA,TGTGCCAGCGTGGAGAGACGTTACACAGATACGCAGTATTTT,CASVERRYTDTQYF
NA,TRBV5-1,TRBJ2-1,TRBD2,TGCGCCAGCAGCTTGACCGGGACTAGCGGGATAGGTGAGCAGTTCTTC,CASSLTGTSGIGEQFF
NA,TRBV7-9,TRBJ1-4,NA,TGTGCCAGCAGCTCCGGTGGCGGAGGATACGAAAAACTGTTTTTT,CASSSGGGGYEKLFF
NA,TRBV6-2/TRBV6-3,TRBJ2-7,NA,TGTGCCAGCAGCCTCAGGGTTCCTAGGGAGCAGTACTTC,CASSLRVPREQYF
few,TRBV4-2,TRBJ1-1,TRBD1,TGTGCCAGCAGCCAACTACGGACAGGAAACGAAGCTTTCTTT,CASSQLRTGNEAFF
NA,TRBV13,TRBJ2-1,TRBD2,TGTGCCAGCAGCGAAACTAGCGGGAGTGGTAATGAGCAGTTCTTC,CASSETSGSGNEQFF
NA,TRBV6-4,TRBJ1-2,TRBD1,TGTGCCAGCAGTGGGGGACAGGGCGCCCACTATGGCTACACCTTC,CASSGGQGAHYGYTF
NA,TRBV24-1,TRBJ2-1,TRBD1,TGTGCCACCAGTGGACAGGGGGCGGTTAATGAGCAGTTCTTC,CATSGQGAVNEQFF
NA,TRBV12-3/TRBV12-4,TRBJ2-7,TRBD2,TGTGCCAGCAGTTTTGGCGGGAGCTACGAGCAGTACTTC,CASSFGGSYEQYF
NA,TRBV29-1,TRBJ2-3,NA,TGCAGCGTTGAAGATACCGCTACTAGCACAGATACGCAGTATTTT,CSVEDTATSTDTQYF
once,TRBV11-2,TRBJ2-7,TRBD2,TGTGCCAGCACCGGACTAGCGGGAGGGCCCTACGAGCAGTACTTC,CASTGLAGGPYEQYF
NA,TRBV3-1/TRBV3-2,TRBJ2-5,TRBD2,TGTGCCAGCAGCCAAGGGACTAGCGGGGTTCCTCAAGAGACCCAGTACTTC,CASSQGTSGVPQETQYF
NA,TRBV20-1,TRBJ1-1,NA,TGCAGTGCTAGTCAGGGCACTGAAGCTTTCTTT,CSASQGTEAFF
NA,TRBV5-5,TRBJ1-2,TRBD1,TGTGCCAGCAGCTTGCCGGGACAGCTCTATGGCTACACCTTC,CASSLPGQLYGYTF